This TCR beta chain was captured in a study of blood T cell repertoires in COVID-19. Germline CDR1 reads LGHDT; CDR2 reads YNNKEL (reference sequence). V was clipped by 4 bases and J by 7 bases; unmatched bases: 15. The CDR3 consists of 16 residues. Libraries were prepared by immunoSEQ multiplex PCR; TCRdb keeps only in-frame clonotypes and omits some of them. The sample yields 71,000 or so clones, around 85% seen once. The V and J genes are TRBV3-1 (or the pseudogene TRBV3-2) and TRBJ1-2, with TRBD1 matching 7 bases. Material: peripheral blood. The sequence was obtained from a man aged 65-85 years with acute or convalescent COVID-19. For the CDR3, the DNA is TGTGCCAGCAGCCTGACAGGGAAATCGGGGCCCGGTGGCTACACCTTC. Encoded protein: CASSLTGKSGPGGYTF.